This T cell receptor (beta chain) was retrieved from a study of T cell repertoires in cytomegalovirus infection. Background on the study: Indicated by public TCR beta signatures were CMV infection and matching HLA type.

Via MiXCR, TCRdb re-called the reads, giving one row per CDR3 protein. The sample includes about 490,000 distinct CDR3 sequences, 10% to 12% of them seen just once. CDR3 length equals 17 residues. In germline, CDR1 is MNHEY, CDR2 SVGAGI. V shed 2 bases and J 7 bases; nucleotides not matched to a gene: 8. Whole-study results and caveats: Summed public TCR beta family frequency identified CMV carriers bearing the relevant HLA. In two of eight donors, the top clonotype was HLA-C-restricted CMV-specific.

On this clonotype itself: Antigen unknown. Since a much larger clone is just one base distant, this may be a read error.

Sample: PBMCs. The source of this sequence is a human donor in good health (CMV status not recorded). Some clones in this sample may be carry-over from other donors' samples. The genes are TRBV6-5 and TRBJ1-6; 10 bases are a match to TRBD1. The CDR3 region is CASSYGRQGAPNSPLHF. CDR3 bases: TGTGCCAGCAGTTACGGGAGACAGGGGGCCCCCAATTCACCCCTCCACTTT.